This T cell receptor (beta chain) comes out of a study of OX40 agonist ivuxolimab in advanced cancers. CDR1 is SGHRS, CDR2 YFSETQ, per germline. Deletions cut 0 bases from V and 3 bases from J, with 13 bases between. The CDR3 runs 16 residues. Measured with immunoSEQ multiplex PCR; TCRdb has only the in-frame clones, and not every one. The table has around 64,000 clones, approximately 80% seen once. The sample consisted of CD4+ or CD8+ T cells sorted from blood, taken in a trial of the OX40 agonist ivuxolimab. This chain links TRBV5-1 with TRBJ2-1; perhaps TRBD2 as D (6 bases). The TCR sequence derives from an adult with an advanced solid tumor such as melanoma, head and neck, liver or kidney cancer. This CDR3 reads CASSLASGVLYNEQFF. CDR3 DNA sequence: TGCGCCAGCAGCTTGGCCTCGGGGGTTCTCTACAATGAGCAGTTCTTC. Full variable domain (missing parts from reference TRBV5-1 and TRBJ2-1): KAGVTQTPRYLIKTRGQQVTLSCSPISGHRSVSWYQQTPGQGLQFLFEYFSETQRNKGNFPGRFSGRQFSNSRSEMNVSTLELGDSALYLCASSLASGVLYNEQFFGPGTRLTVL.